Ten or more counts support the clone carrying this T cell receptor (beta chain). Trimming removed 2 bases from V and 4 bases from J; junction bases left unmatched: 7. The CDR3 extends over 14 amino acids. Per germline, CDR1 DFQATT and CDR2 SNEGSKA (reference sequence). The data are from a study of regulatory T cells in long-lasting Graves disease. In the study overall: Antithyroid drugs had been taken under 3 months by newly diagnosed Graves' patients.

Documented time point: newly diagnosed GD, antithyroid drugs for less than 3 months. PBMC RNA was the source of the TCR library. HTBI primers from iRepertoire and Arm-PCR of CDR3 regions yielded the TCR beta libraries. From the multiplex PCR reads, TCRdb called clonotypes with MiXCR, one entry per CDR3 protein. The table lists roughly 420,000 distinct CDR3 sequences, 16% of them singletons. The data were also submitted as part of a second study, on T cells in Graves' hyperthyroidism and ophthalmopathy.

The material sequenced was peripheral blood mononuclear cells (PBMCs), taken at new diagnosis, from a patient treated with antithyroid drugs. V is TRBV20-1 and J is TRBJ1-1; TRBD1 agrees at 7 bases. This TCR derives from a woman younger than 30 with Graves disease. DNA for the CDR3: TGCAGTGCTAGATACGCCAGGGGGAGCACTGAAGCTTTCTTT. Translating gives CSARYARGSTEAFF.